These 21 T cell receptor beta chains share one sample of origin, sequenced in a study of shared T cell receptors in the human thymus. The assay was immunoSEQ multiplex PCR, and TCRdb's table has in-frame clones only and misses some. The sample lists hundreds of thousands of clones; approximately 89% were seen once. The same data also contributed to another study, on human thymus T cells.

Sequencing was performed on thymocytes. These receptors all come from a boy less than two years old with a congenital heart defect.

The V call is TRBV7-3, the J call TRBJ2-7, with 9 nucleotides matching TRBD1. V lost 2 bases to trimming and J lost 6 bases; unmatched junction nucleotides: 14. Germline assignment: CDR1 SGHTA and CDR2 FQGTGA. This CDR3 region has 17 residues. The CDR3 coding sequence is TGTGCCAGCAGCTTATTCCCTTTGGGGACAGGGCCGCGCGAGCAGTACTTC. As protein: CASSLFPLGTGPREQYF.

The chain couples TRBV12-5 to TRBJ2-5; 8 bases line up with TRBD2. This CDR3 has 14 residues. Per the germline V gene, CDR1 is LGHNT and CDR2 is FRNRAP. J was trimmed by 4 bases and V by 5 bases; bases with no gene match: 6. The DNA for the CDR3 is TGTGCTAGTGGTCCCGGGGGGGCGGCAGAGACCCAGTACTTC. The encoded protein is CASGPGGAAETQYF.

V usage is TRBV15 and J usage is TRBJ2-5, with TRBD1 identical over 9 bases. CDR1 and CDR2 from the germline V gene are LNHNV and YYDKDF (reference sequence). The CDR3 has 16 amino acids. The ends lost 3 bases at V and 3 bases at J; junction bases unmatched: 8. CDR3 amino acids: CATSRFRDREKETQYF. The CDR3 DNA reads as TGTGCCACCAGCAGGTTTCGGGACAGGGAGAAAGAGACCCAGTACTTC.

The CDR3 protein is CASNRRVGQPQHF. CDR3 nucleotide sequence: TGTGCCAGCAATCGGAGGGTGGGCCAGCCCCAGCATTTT. This chain links TRBV6-1 with TRBJ1-5; D not resolved. The germline V and J ends were trimmed by 7 bases and 7 bases, with 14 bases remaining between them. The germline V gene encodes CDR1 MNHNS and CDR2 SASEGT. The CDR3 runs 13 residues.

This rearrangement joins TRBV10-1 to TRBJ1-1; D gene ambiguous. The V and J ends lost 3 bases and 1 base respectively, with 9 bases between them. Germline values: CDR1 WNHNN, CDR2 SYGVQD (reference sequence). The CDR3 loop spans 14 amino acids. The chain's CDR3 is CASSDGLRNTEAFF. For the CDR3, the DNA is TGCGCCAGCAGTGATGGTCTAAGGAACACTGAAGCTTTCTTT.

The chain carries TRBV9 and TRBJ1-3; weak D call: TRBD1 (5 bases). The CDR3 sequence is 19 residues long. CDR1 is SGDLS and CDR2 is YYNGEE in the germline V gene. The V end lost 2 bases, the J end lost 0 bases, and 21 bases lay between the germline ends. The CDR3 is CASSVSPREARISGNTIYF. DNA of the CDR3: TGTGCCAGCAGCGTTAGCCCCAGGGAGGCTAGGATCTCTGGAAACACCATATATTTT.

The chain joins TRBV28 to TRBJ2-5; TRBD2 agrees at 8 bases. Germline values: CDR1 MDHEN, CDR2 SYDVKM. The CDR3 covers 15 residues. The V gene end was trimmed by 5 bases and the J gene end by 5 bases; junction bases not matched to a gene: 10. This CDR3 reads CASSPLAGTEETQYF. CDR3 bases: TGTGCCAGCAGTCCCTTAGCGGGAACGGAGGAGACCCAGTACTTC.

This chain links TRBV15 with TRBJ2-2; 7 bases fit TRBD1. The germline V gene encodes CDR1 LNHNV and CDR2 YYDKDF (reference sequence). The CDR3 covers 16 residues. The J segment lost 12 bases and the V segment lost 0 bases, leaving 13 bases of the junction unmatched. This CDR3 is CATSREAGQDSSKLFF. Written as DNA, the CDR3 is TGTGCCACCAGCAGAGAGGCTGGACAGGACAGTTCCAAGCTGTTTTTT.

This chain joins TRBV4-3 and TRBJ1-6, with D possibly matching TRBD1 (6 bases). This CDR3 spans 18 amino acids. Between the trimmed V and J ends, which lost 0 bases and 6 bases, there was a span of 18 bases. The germline CDR1 and CDR2 sequences are LGHNA and YSLEER. The CDR3 coding sequence is TGCGCCAGCAGCCAAGAAAGGGGGGGTGAAGGACTTAATTCACCCCTCCACTTT. Translating it yields CASSQERGGEGLNSPLHF.

Here the CDR3 reads CASSRDGSSYNEQFF. Here the CDR3 DNA reads TGTGCCAGCAGCAGGGACGGGAGCTCCTACAATGAGCAGTTCTTC. The chain carries TRBV6-5 and TRBJ2-1; D might be TRBD2 (6 bases). The CDR3 is 15 residues long. CDR1 and CDR2 (germline): MNHEY, SVGAGI. The ends were cut back, 6 bases at V and 0 bases at J, with 12 bases in the middle.

In its sample, this clone was seen once. V and J are TRBV11-3 and TRBJ2-1, with 9 positions matching TRBD2. The germline CDR1 and CDR2 sequences are SGHNT and YENEEA. J lost 6 bases, V lost 0 bases, and 0 bases had no gene match. The CDR3 loop spans 14 amino acids. The CDR3: CASSLDSGSNEQFF. CDR3 DNA: TGTGCCAGCAGCTTAGATAGCGGGAGCAATGAGCAGTTCTTC.

The rearrangement joins TRBV12-5 to TRBJ2-2; D unclear. CDR3 length: 12 residues. The germline V gene encodes CDR1 LGHNT and CDR2 FRNRAP. V was trimmed by 1 base and J by 7 bases, leaving 4 bases between them. In nucleotides, the CDR3 is TGTGCTAGTGGTTTGGACAACGGGGAGCTGTTTTTT. It is translated as CASGLDNGELFF.

The chain links TRBV5-6 to TRBJ2-7, with 7 bases identical to TRBD2. CDR3 size: 15 residues. V shed 0 bases and J 2 bases; nucleotides not matched to a gene: 5. Germline assignment: CDR1 SGHDT and CDR2 YYEEEE. CDR3 coding DNA: TGTGCCAGCAGCTTGGGGCTAGCGGTTACCTACGAGCAGTACTTC. Encoded protein: CASSLGLAVTYEQYF.

The genes are TRBV5-4 and TRBJ2-7, with TRBD2 matching 13 bases. The CDR3 contains 16 residues. Germline-derived CDR1 and CDR2 are SGHNT and YYREEE (reference sequence). With V trimmed by 3 bases and J by 4 bases, 7 bases remained unmatched. Here the CDR3 reads CASSSAGTSGNYEQYF. The CDR3 DNA reads TGTGCCAGCAGCTCTGCCGGGACTAGCGGGAATTACGAGCAGTACTTC.

The V gene is TRBV10-1, the J gene TRBJ2-7, with TRBD2 matching over 8 bases. CDR1 is WNHNN, CDR2 SYGVQD, per germline (reference sequence). This CDR3 is built from 13 residues. J gave up 1 base and V 10 bases, and 6 bases lay outside the gene matches. DNA for the CDR3: TGCGCCATCTCGGGGGGGTGGTCCTACGAGCAGTACTTC. Translating it yields CAISGGWSYEQYF.

Concerning this clone itself: The same CDR3 can be traced to other DNA sequences in this sample. This chain uses TRBV28 with TRBJ1-5; D not certain. CDR1 and CDR2 (germline): MDHEN, SYDVKM. V lost 6 bases and J lost 5, with 8 bases in between. This CDR3 is 12 amino acids long. This CDR3 is CASSLRDQPQHF. The CDR3 coding sequence is TGTGCCAGCAGCTTACGCGATCAGCCCCAGCATTTT.

The rearrangement links TRBV29-1 to TRBJ2-5, with TRBD2 matching 16 bases. The end of the DNA fits TRBJ2-7 better, so the J call may be wrong. Germline CDR1 is SQVTM and CDR2 is ANQGSEA. The CDR3 is 14 amino acids. CDR3 loop: CSAGTSGRGHEQYF. The CDR3, as DNA: TGCAGCGCCGGGACTAGCGGGAGGGGCCACGAGCAGTACTTC.

This clone showed up just a few times. This chain links TRBV28 with TRBJ2-2; maybe TRBD1 (6 bases). Germline lookup yields CDR1 MDHEN and CDR2 SYDVKM. The CDR3 runs 16 residues. V was shortened by 5 bases and J by 4 bases, with 17 bases between the two germline ends. CDR3 DNA sequence: TGTGCCAGCAGTGTCGGCTACAGGGCGGTCACCGGGGAGCTGTTTTTT. Protein sequence: CASSVGYRAVTGELFF.

The gene calls are TRBV2 and TRBJ2-7; tentatively, D is TRBD1 (6 bases). The V end was cut by 6 bases, the J end by 0 bases, with 12 bases between. The CDR3 is 14 residues long. Germline values: CDR1 SNHLY, CDR2 FYNNEI. The DNA of the CDR3 is TGTGCCAGCAGCCGGACAGTCAGCTCCTACGAGCAGTACTTC. As protein: CASSRTVSSYEQYF.

This clone was counted a single time. The chain is built from TRBV18 and TRBJ2-2; 9 bases align to TRBD2. The V gene's germline CDR1 is KGHSH and CDR2 LQKENI. CDR3 length equals 17 residues. The J segment lost 1 base and the V segment lost 4 bases, leaving 7 bases of the junction unmatched. The CDR3, as DNA: TGTGCCAGCTCACGATATCCTAGCGGGGAGAACACCGGGGAGCTGTTTTTT. Its protein is CASSRYPSGENTGELFF.

The chain couples TRBV28 to TRBJ2-3; a possible D gene is TRBD2 (5 bases). This CDR3 spans 13 amino acids. Germline V gene sequence: CDR1 MDHEN, CDR2 SYDVKM. Trimming shortened V by 3 bases and J by 1 base, and 5 bases separated the two germline ends. As DNA, the CDR3 is TGTGCCAGCAGTTTGGGAGGCACAGATACGCAGTATTTT. Translation gives CASSLGGTDTQYF. The variable domain in full, completed from reference TRBV28 and TRBJ2-3, reads DVKVTQSSRYLVKRTGEKVFLECVQDMDHENMFWYRQDPGLGLRLIYFSYDVKMKEKGDIPEGYSVSREKKERFSLILESASTNQTSMYLCASSLGGTDTQYFGPGTRLTVL.